Following are 25 T cell receptor beta chains from one sample sequenced in a study of T cells expressing NK-cell markers (dated by TCRdb to 2018 to 2021). The library was made by 5' RACE. The sequencer listed for this sample is Illumina HiSeq 2000. Following TCRdb reprocessing, every CDR3 protein sequence forms one entry, and DNA is not provided. The sample table records 500,000 to 700,000 distinct CDR3 sequences. Around 3.3% of the sample is taken by the ten largest. Sequencing input: blood T cells: a sorted CD56 or NKG2C T cell subset, CD4+ or CD8+ T cells, or bulk PBMC T cells (not recorded which). These receptors originate from a man between 18 and 29 years old in good health. Donor details come from another sample of the same person, matched by shared clones.

The chain joins TRBV4-2 to TRBJ2-3. The CDR3 extends over 12 amino acids. Germline V lookup: CDR1 LGHNA, CDR2 YNFKEQ. CDR3 loop: CASSQDGNMQYF.

The CDR3 protein is CSVEAGPGELFF. The chain is built from TRBV29-1 and TRBJ2-2. Germline lookup yields CDR1 SQVTM and CDR2 ANQGSEA. This CDR3 has 12 amino acids.

V is TRBV18 and J is TRBJ1-1; no DNA is available, so the TRBD1 call from TCRdb remains unchecked. The germline V gene has CDR1 KGHSH and CDR2 LQKENI. There are 13 residues in the CDR3. The CDR3 sequence is CASSPLRQDEAFF.

The chain has TRBV4-3 and TRBJ2-1. Germline-derived CDR1 and CDR2 are LGHNA and YSLEER. This CDR3 region has 14 residues. The chain's CDR3 is CASMGVSSYNEQFF.

The rearrangement uses TRBV29-1 and TRBJ2-3; lacking DNA, the TRBD2 call made by TCRdb goes unchecked. Per the germline V gene, CDR1 is SQVTM and CDR2 is ANQGSEA. CDR3 length: 15 residues. The CDR3 is CSVEDPAGAPDTQYF.

The V gene is TRBV5-1, the J gene TRBJ1-2. CDR1 and CDR2 (germline): SGHRS, YFSETQ. CDR3 size: 11 residues. This CDR3 reads CASSWDGGYTF. Drawing the rest from reference TRBV5-1 and TRBJ1-2, the complete variable domain is KAGVTQTPRYLIKTRGQQVTLSCSPISGHRSVSWYQQTPGQGLQFLFEYFSETQRNKGNFPGRFSGRQFSNSRSEMNVSTLELGDSALYLCASSWDGGYTFGSGTRLTVV.

V gene TRBV9 combines with J gene TRBJ2-2; TCRdb selects TRBD1, and the lack of DNA leaves this call unchecked. The CDR3 runs 15 residues. Germline V gene sequence: CDR1 SGDLS, CDR2 YYNGEE. CDR3 amino acids: CASSETGRDTGELFF.

The V gene is TRBV27, the J gene TRBJ2-1; TCRdb selects TRBD2, and the lack of DNA leaves this call unchecked. Germline V gene sequence: CDR1 MNHEY, CDR2 SMNVEV (reference sequence). The CDR3 is made up of 16 amino acids. CDR3 residues: CASSLSRGTLYNEQFF.

V gene TRBV5-1 combines with J gene TRBJ1-2. This CDR3 has 14 amino acids. CDR1 is SGHRS, CDR2 YFSETQ, per germline. The CDR3 sequence: CASSLSAGYYGYTF. Together with reference TRBV5-1 and TRBJ1-2, the CDR3 gives the full variable domain: KAGVTQTPRYLIKTRGQQVTLSCSPISGHRSVSWYQQTPGQGLQFLFEYFSETQRNKGNFPGRFSGRQFSNSRSEMNVSTLELGDSALYLCASSLSAGYYGYTFGSGTRLTVV.

The rearrangement links TRBV4-2 to TRBJ2-2; TCRdb lists TRBD2, though no DNA is available to test this call. Germline lookup yields CDR1 LGHNA and CDR2 YNFKEQ. This CDR3 has 19 amino acids. The CDR3 loop is CASSQDPGTSGTGAGELFF.

This chain connects TRBV20-1 to TRBJ2-5. Looked up from germline, CDR1 is DFQATT and CDR2 is SNEGSKA (reference sequence). CDR3 length equals 12 residues. The CDR3 protein is CSATFAVETQYF.

V gene TRBV10-3 combines with J gene TRBJ2-7. Germline CDR1 ENHRY, CDR2 SYGVKD. The CDR3 contains 14 residues. The CDR3 spells CAISDTDLPYEQYF.

The chain has TRBV7-2 and TRBJ2-5. Per the germline V gene, CDR1 is SGHTA and CDR2 is FQGNSA. The CDR3 sequence is 12 residues long. CDR3 sequence: CASSAEQETQYF.

The chain is built from TRBV20-1 and TRBJ1-1. This CDR3 contains 16 residues. Looked up from germline, CDR1 is DFQATT and CDR2 is SNEGSKA (reference sequence). CDR3 sequence: CSARDPSRGPNTEAFF.

The CDR3 spells CASADFFYEQYF. J is TRBJ2-7 and V is TRBV28. The CDR3 consists of 12 residues. Germline V gene sequence: CDR1 MDHEN, CDR2 SYDVKM.

The chain employs TRBV12-5 and TRBJ1-1; as DNA is missing, the TRBD1 call by TCRdb cannot be tested. The CDR3 is made up of 14 amino acids. CDR1 LGHNT and CDR2 FRNRAP come from the germline V gene. The CDR3 is CASGLSGANTEAFF.

The chain joins TRBV24-1 to TRBJ2-3; TCRdb outputs TRBD2, but without DNA this stays unchecked. The germline CDR1 and CDR2 sequences are KGHDR and SFDVKD. The CDR3 length is 15 residues. The CDR3 here is CATRRSGLSADTQYF.

This rearrangement joins TRBV7-2 to TRBJ2-3; TCRdb proposes TRBD2, but this gene call is untestable without DNA. Germline loops: CDR1 SGHTA, CDR2 FQGNSA. This CDR3 has 17 residues. CDR3 loop: CASSLRLAGGHTDTQYF.

The chain recombines TRBV12-3 or TRBV12-4 with TRBJ2-5; without DNA, the TCRdb call of TRBD2 cannot be checked. The CDR3 is 15 amino acids. CDR3 sequence: CASSLAGGPGETQYF.

V usage is TRBV2 and J usage is TRBJ1-1. This CDR3 has 13 residues. Per germline, CDR1 SNHLY and CDR2 FYNNEI. CDR3 protein: CASQKELNTEAFF.

The V and J genes are TRBV10-2 and TRBJ2-5; the D gene TCRdb calls, TRBD2, cannot be checked with no DNA. Germline CDR1 is WSHSY and CDR2 is SAAADI. This CDR3 contains 12 residues. The CDR3 region is CASSARKETQYF.

The V gene is TRBV5-1, the J gene TRBJ2-2; TCRdb's D call of TRBD2 is untestable without DNA. Germline V CDR1 and CDR2: SGHRS, YFSETQ. The CDR3 extends over 16 amino acids. CDR3 amino acids: CASSLGTSGTTGELFF.

The rearrangement joins TRBV5-1 to TRBJ2-7; TCRdb proposes TRBD1, but this gene call is untestable without DNA. This CDR3 is built from 13 residues. Germline V gene sequence: CDR1 SGHRS, CDR2 YFSETQ. The CDR3 sequence: CASSPTGQAEQYF.

The chain recombines TRBV15 with TRBJ2-1; TCRdb selects TRBD1, and the lack of DNA leaves this call unchecked. In germline, CDR1 is LNHNV, CDR2 YYDKDF (reference sequence). CDR3 length: 15 residues. This chain's CDR3 is CATEESPGSYNEQFF.

The chain carries TRBV15 and TRBJ1-1; the TRBD1 assignment by TCRdb is unverifiable without DNA. The CDR3 runs 16 residues. Germline loops: CDR1 LNHNV, CDR2 YYDKDF (reference sequence). This chain's CDR3 is CATSTQNPGTGGEAFF.